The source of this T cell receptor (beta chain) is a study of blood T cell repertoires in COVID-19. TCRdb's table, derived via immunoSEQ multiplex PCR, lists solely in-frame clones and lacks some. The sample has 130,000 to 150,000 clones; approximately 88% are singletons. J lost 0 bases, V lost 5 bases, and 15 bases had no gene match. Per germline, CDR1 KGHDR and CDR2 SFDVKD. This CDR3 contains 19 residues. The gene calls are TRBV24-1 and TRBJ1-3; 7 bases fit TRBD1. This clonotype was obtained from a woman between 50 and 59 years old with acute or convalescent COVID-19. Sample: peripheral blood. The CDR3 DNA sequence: TGTGCCACCAGTGCCGAGGACAGGACCTTTTGTTACTCTGGAAACACCATATATTTT. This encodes CATSAEDRTFCYSGNTIYF.